This T cell receptor beta chain was recovered during a study of shared clonotypes between healthy human individuals. Study details: There were three CD4 naive, three CD4 memory, two CD8 naive and one CD8 memory plates per donor.

A word on this clone: Antigen specificity is unknown.

Study-level results: The study's rarefaction showed incomplete sorted-subset sequencing despite large depth. Naive CD4 clonotype sharing across several donors was about 5%.

Authors' data handling: Filtering of immunoSEQ junctional sequences could not match full-length read filtering. Only in-frame clones appear in the TCRdb table, and some are missing; sequencing was by immunoSEQ multiplex PCR. The V and J calls and the clone size are those of that table, but D and trimming were determined from the DNA. The sample carries over a million clones, 96% recorded once. Specimen: naive CD4+ T cells sorted from blood. Sample subset: CD45RA+ positively selected. The TCR originated in a man younger than 45 in good health.

The CDR3 DNA is TGTGCCAGCAGCGTAGCTGTGGGGGTACAGGCCGGGGAGCTGTTTTTT. This sequence encodes CASSVAVGVQAGELFF. The genes are TRBV9 and TRBJ2-2; tentatively, D is TRBD1 or TRBD2 (5 bases each). V was trimmed by 0 bases and J by 6 bases, leaving 15 bases between them. Germline V gene data show CDR1 as SGDLS and CDR2 as YYNGEE. The CDR3 totals 16 residues. Full variable domain (remainder filled in from reference TRBV9 and TRBJ2-2): DSGVTQTPKHLITATGQRVTLRCSPRSGDLSVYWYQQSLDQGLQFLIQYYNGEERAKGNILERFSAQQFPDLHSELNLSSLELGDSALYFCASSVAVGVQAGELFFGEGSRLTVL.